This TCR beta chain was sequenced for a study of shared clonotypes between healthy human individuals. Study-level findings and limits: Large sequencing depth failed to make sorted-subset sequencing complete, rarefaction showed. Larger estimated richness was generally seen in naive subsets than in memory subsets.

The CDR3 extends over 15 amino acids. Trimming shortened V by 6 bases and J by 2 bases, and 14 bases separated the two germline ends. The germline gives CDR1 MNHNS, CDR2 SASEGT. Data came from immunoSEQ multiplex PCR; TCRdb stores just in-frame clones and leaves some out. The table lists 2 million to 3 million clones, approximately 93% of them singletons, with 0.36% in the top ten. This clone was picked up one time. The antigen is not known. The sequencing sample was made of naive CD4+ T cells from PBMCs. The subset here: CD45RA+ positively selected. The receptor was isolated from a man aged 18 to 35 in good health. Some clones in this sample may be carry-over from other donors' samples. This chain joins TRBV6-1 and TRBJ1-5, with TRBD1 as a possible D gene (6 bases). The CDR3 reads CASSGQFIGNQPQHF. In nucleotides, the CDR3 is TGTGCCAGCAGCGGACAGTTCATCGGCAATCAGCCCCAGCATTTT.